Below, one T cell receptor (beta chain) is given with its context. This specimen belongs to a study of blood T cell repertoires in COVID-19. Study-level background: The samples span acute and convalescent COVID-19 from the United States, Italy and Spain. Sample material is recorded as cDNA or gDNA derived from T cells, B-cell-depleted T cells, or PBMCs.

Original data processing: The authors estimated nucleated cell counts from reference gene primer amplification. The protocol was immunoSEQ multiplex PCR, while the TCRdb copy is restricted to in-frame clones and leaves out a portion. D and trimming were read from the DNA, whereas the V and J calls and clone size are those reported in that table. The sample has about 220,000 clones; roughly 82% are singletons. V gave up 4 bases and J gave up 8 bases; unmatched junction bases: 7. The germline V gene has CDR1 SGHRS and CDR2 YFSETQ. There are 15 residues in the CDR3. The TCR originated in a woman in her sixties or seventies with acute or convalescent COVID-19. The chain carries TRBV5-1 and TRBJ2-1, with 12 bases lining up with TRBD2. The sample comprised peripheral blood. The CDR3 sequence: CASSLPGLAGYEQFF. The CDR3 DNA is TGCGCCAGCAGCCTACCGGGACTAGCGGGCTATGAGCAGTTCTTC. Using reference TRBV5-1 and TRBJ2-1 for the parts outside the CDR3, the full variable domain is KAGVTQTPRYLIKTRGQQVTLSCSPISGHRSVSWYQQTPGQGLQFLFEYFSETQRNKGNFPGRFSGRQFSNSRSEMNVSTLELGDSALYLCASSLPGLAGYEQFFGPGTRLTVL.